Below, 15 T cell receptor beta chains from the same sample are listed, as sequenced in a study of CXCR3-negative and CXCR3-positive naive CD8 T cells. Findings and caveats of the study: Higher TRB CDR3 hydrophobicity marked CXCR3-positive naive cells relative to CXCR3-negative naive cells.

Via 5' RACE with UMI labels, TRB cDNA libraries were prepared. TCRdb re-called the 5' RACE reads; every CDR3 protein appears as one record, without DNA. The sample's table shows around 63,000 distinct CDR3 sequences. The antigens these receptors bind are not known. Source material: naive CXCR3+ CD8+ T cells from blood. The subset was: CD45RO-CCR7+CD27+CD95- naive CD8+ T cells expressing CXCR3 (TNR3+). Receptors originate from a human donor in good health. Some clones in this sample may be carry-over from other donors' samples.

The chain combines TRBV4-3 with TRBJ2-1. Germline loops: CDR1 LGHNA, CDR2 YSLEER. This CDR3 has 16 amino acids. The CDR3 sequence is CASSQDERSSYNEQFF.

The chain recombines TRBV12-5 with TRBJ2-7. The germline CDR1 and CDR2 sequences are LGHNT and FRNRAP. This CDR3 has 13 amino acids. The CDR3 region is CASADDSSSEQYF.

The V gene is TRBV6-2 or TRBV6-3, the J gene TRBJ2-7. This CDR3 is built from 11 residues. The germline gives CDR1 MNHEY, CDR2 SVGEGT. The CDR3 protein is CASSGVHEQYF.

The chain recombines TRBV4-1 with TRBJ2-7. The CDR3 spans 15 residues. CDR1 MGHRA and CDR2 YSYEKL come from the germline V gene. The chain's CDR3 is CASSQEDGASYEQYF.

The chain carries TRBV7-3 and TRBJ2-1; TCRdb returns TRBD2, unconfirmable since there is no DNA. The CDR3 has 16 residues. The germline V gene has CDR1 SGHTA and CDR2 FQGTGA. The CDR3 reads CASSSMSGSGYNEQFF.

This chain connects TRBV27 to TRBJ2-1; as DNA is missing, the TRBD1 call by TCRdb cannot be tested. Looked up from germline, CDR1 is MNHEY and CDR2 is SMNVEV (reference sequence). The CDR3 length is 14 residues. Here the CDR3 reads CASSSGTHYNEQFF.

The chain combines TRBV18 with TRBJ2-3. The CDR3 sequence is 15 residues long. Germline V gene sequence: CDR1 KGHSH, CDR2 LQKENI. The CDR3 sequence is CASSPPVQSTDTQYF.

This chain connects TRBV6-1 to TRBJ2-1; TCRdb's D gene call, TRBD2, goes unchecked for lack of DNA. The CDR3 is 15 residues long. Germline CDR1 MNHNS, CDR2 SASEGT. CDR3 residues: CASSEIAGGLNEQFF.

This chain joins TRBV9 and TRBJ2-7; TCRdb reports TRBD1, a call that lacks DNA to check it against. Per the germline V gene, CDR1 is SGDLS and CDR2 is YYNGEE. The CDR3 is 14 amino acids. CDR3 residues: CASSFQTGSDEQYF.

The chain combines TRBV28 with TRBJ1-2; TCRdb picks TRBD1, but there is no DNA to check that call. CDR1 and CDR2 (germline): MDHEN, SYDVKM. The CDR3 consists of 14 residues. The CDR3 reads CASSPTGVNYGYTF.

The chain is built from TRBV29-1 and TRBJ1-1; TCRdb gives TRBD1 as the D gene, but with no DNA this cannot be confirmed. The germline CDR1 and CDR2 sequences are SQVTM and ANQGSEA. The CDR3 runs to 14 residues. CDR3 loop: CSVESGTGSAEAFF.

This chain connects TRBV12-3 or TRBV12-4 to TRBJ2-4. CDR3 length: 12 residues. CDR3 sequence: CASSYTENIQYF.

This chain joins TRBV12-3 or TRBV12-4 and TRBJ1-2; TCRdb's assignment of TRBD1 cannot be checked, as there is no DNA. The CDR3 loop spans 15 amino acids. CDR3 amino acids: CASSSRLTGDYGYTF.

The CDR3 is CASSLGTGDYGYTF. This chain joins TRBV7-9 and TRBJ1-2; TCRdb designates TRBD1, a call that cannot be tested without DNA. Germline V gene sequence: CDR1 SEHNR, CDR2 FQNEAQ (reference sequence). The CDR3 contains 14 residues.

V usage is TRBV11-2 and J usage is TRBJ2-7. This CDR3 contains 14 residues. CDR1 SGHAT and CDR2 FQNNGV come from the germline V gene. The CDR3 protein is CASSLVPTSYEQYF.